The present entry profiles one TCR beta chain with its context. The CDR3 extends over 12 amino acids. Trimming left V 0 bases short and J 13 bases short, with 12 bases between. Germline-derived CDR1 and CDR2 are SQVTM and ANQGSEA. The assay used deep level. The table came from immunoSEQ multiplex PCR; TCRdb's copy has only in-frame clones and leaves some out. The table lists approximately 330,000 clones, over 70% of them singletons. These data belong to a study of shared clonotypes between healthy human individuals. Turning to the study itself: Three CD4 naive, three CD4 memory, two CD8 naive and one CD8 memory plate were used per donor.

Each donor was a Caucasian adult residing in Nashville, Tennessee. The rearrangement links TRBV29-1 to TRBJ2-2, with D perhaps assigned TRBD1 or TRBD2 (6 bases each). The sample comprised memory CD4+ T cells sorted from blood. The sample's subset: CD45RA-negative fraction. The clonotype was recovered from a man aged 25 to 45 in good health. CDR3 in amino acids: CSVEDRGLGLFF. As DNA, the CDR3 is TGCAGCGTTGAAGATCGGGGGCTAGGGCTGTTTTTT.